The next 13 T cell receptor beta chains were all read from a single sample in a study of blood T cell repertoires in COVID-19. Here immunoSEQ multiplex PCR was the method, and the copy in TCRdb shows in-frame clones only, minus some. The profile shows 200,000 to 250,000 clones, around 89% of them singletons. The sequenced material came from peripheral blood. The receptor source for this set is a man aged 30 to 39 with COVID-19, enrolled during active disease.

In nucleotides, the CDR3 is TGTGCCAGCAGCGTAGGAGGTAGGGGAGGGGCCCAAGAGACCCAGTACTTC. Its protein is CASSVGGRGGAQETQYF. The V call is TRBV9, the J call TRBJ2-5, with TRBD2 identical over 7 bases. This CDR3 comprises 17 residues. Germline V gene lookup returns CDR1 SGDLS and CDR2 YYNGEE. V gave up 0 bases and J gave up 1 base; unmatched junction bases: 9.

This clone was seen only once. The chain carries TRBV7-9 and TRBJ2-3, with no clear D. The germline CDR1 and CDR2 sequences are SEHNR and FQNEAQ (reference sequence). V lost 5 bases, J lost 8 bases, and 11 bases lay in between. This CDR3 spans 12 amino acids. CDR3 in amino acids: CASSQFSGTQYF. The CDR3 bases are TGTGCCAGCAGCCAGTTTTCGGGTACGCAGTATTTT.

The chain combines TRBV30 with TRBJ1-1, with D unresolved. The CDR3 runs to 12 residues. With 0 bases removed from V and 6 bases from J, the gap between germline ends came to 8 bases. Germline assignment: CDR1 GTSNPN and CDR2 SVGIG (reference sequence). CDR3 nucleotides: TGTGCCTGGAGTGTTACAATCGCTGAAGCTTTCTTT. Its translation: CAWSVTIAEAFF.

This clone came up once. The chain links TRBV5-1 to TRBJ2-2; 16 nucleotides line up with TRBD2. Germline V gene sequence: CDR1 SGHRS, CDR2 YFSETQ. With V trimmed by 4 bases and J by 4 bases, 7 bases remained unmatched. The CDR3 is 18 residues long. CDR3 bases: TGCGCCAGCAGCGCGGGACTAGCGGGAGGGCCGACCACCGGGGAGCTGTTTTTT. This translates into CASSAGLAGGPTTGELFF.

CDR3 nucleotides: TGTGCCAGCAGTGAAGCCGGGGGTAGCTACGAGCAGTACTTC. Its protein is CASSEAGGSYEQYF. This rearrangement joins TRBV6-1 to TRBJ2-7; D might be TRBD2 (6 bases). V dropped 0 bases and J dropped 3 bases, with 9 bases sitting between them. The CDR3 runs 14 residues. CDR1 and CDR2 (germline): MNHNS, SASEGT.

This clone was seen just once. The chain employs TRBV6-2 or TRBV6-3 and TRBJ1-2; tentative D call: TRBD1 (5 bases). The V end was cut by 2 bases, the J end by 3 bases, with 13 bases between. Germline V gives CDR1 MNHEY, CDR2 SVGEGT. The CDR3 has 15 amino acids. The CDR3 DNA reads TGTGCCAGCAGTTACCGACAGCCTATTTACTATGGCTACACCTTC. Its translation is CASSYRQPIYYGYTF.

V usage is TRBV2 and J usage is TRBJ2-2; 8 nucleotides line up with TRBD1. The CDR3 consists of 14 residues. J was trimmed by 5 bases and V by 7 bases; bases with no gene match: 6. Germline V gene sequence: CDR1 SNHLY, CDR2 FYNNEI. The chain's CDR3 is CASTKTGVTGELFF. CDR3 DNA: TGTGCCAGCACCAAGACAGGGGTGACCGGGGAGCTGTTTTTT. The entire variable domain, with the rest obtained from reference TRBV2 and TRBJ2-2, is as follows: EPEVTQTPSHQVTQMGQEVILRCVPISNHLYFYWYRQILGQKVEFLVSFYNNEISEKSEIFDDQFSVERPDGSNFTLKIRSTKLEDSAMYFCASTKTGVTGELFFGEGSRLTVL.

The V and J genes are TRBV5-1 and TRBJ2-1; 9 bases align to TRBD2. The CDR3 contains 14 residues. Trimming cost V 6 bases and J 7 bases; bases outside gene matches: 8. Germline V gene data show CDR1 as SGHRS and CDR2 as YFSETQ. The CDR3 loop reads CASTIGTSRNEQFF. CDR3 DNA: TGCGCCAGCACTATTGGGACTAGCAGGAATGAGCAGTTCTTC.

This chain connects TRBV2 to TRBJ1-4, with 7 bases aligning to TRBD1. Germline-derived CDR1 and CDR2 are SNHLY and FYNNEI. Trimming took 7 bases from V and 4 from J; bases not matched to a gene: 6. The CDR3 loop spans 14 amino acids. As DNA, the CDR3 is TGTGCCAGCAAGAGGGGGCAGAATAATGAAAAACTGTTTTTT. Translation gives CASKRGQNNEKLFF.

The chain couples TRBV4-3 to TRBJ2-3; TRBD2 matches at 9 bases. Germline V gives CDR1 LGHNA, CDR2 YSLEER. CDR3 size: 16 residues. Unmatched junction bases numbered 7, after V lost 3 bases and J lost 3 bases. CDR3 region: CASSQTKREETDTQYF. The CDR3 DNA sequence: TGCGCCAGCAGCCAGACCAAGCGGGAGGAGACAGATACGCAGTATTTT.

This sequence joins TRBV28 and TRBJ2-1; tentatively, D is TRBD2 (6 bases). The CDR3 sequence is 15 residues long. The ends were cut back, 3 bases at V and 0 bases at J, with 9 bases in the middle. The germline gives CDR1 MDHEN, CDR2 SYDVKM. The CDR3 nucleotides read TGTGCCAGCAGTTTCGTCGGGAGCTCCTACAATGAGCAGTTCTTC. Protein sequence: CASSFVGSSYNEQFF.

The chain carries TRBV3-1 (or the pseudogene TRBV3-2) and TRBJ1-5; 7 positions match TRBD1. V lost 1 base to trimming and J lost 4 bases; unmatched junction nucleotides: 7. The CDR3 consists of 16 residues. In germline, CDR1 is LGHDT, CDR2 YNNKEL (reference sequence). The CDR3 sequence: CASSQGEGTENQPQHF. CDR3 DNA: TGTGCCAGCAGCCAAGGGGAAGGGACAGAGAATCAGCCCCAGCATTTT.

The chain links TRBV5-5 to TRBJ1-2; 9 bases align to TRBD1. V was clipped by 4 bases and J by 7 bases; unmatched bases: 5. The CDR3 covers 13 residues. Per germline, CDR1 SGHKS and CDR2 YYEKEE (reference sequence). The CDR3 is CASSDRTGVGYTF. For the CDR3, the DNA is TGTGCCAGCAGCGATAGGACAGGGGTTGGCTACACCTTC.